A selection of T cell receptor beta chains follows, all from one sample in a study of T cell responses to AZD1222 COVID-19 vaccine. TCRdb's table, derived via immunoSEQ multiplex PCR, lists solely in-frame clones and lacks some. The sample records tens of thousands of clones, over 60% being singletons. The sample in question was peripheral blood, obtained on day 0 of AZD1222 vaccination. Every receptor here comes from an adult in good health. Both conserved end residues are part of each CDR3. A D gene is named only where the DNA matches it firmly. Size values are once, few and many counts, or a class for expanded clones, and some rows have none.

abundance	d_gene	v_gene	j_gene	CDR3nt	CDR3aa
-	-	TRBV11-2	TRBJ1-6	TGTGCCAGCAGCTTACGGTCGGGGCAGTATAATTCACCCCTCCACTTT	CASSLRSGQYNSPLHF
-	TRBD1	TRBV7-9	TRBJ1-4	TGTGCCAGCACCGGGACAGGGCCACGAAGGAATGAAAAACTGTTTTTT	CASTGTGPRRNEKLFF
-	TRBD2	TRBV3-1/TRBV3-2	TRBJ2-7	TGTGCCAGCAGCCCTGATGGGGGGGGAAGCTCCTACGAGCAGTACTTC	CASSPDGGGSSYEQYF
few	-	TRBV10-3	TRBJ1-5	TGTGCCATCCAGGCCAAGAGCAATCAGCCCCAGCATTTT	CAIQAKSNQPQHF
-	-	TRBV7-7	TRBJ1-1	TGTGCTAGCAGTTTCGGAATGGGCACTGAAGCTTTCTTT	CASSFGMGTEAFF
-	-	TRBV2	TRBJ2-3	TGTGCCAGCAGTGCCAGGTACCGGACAGATACGCAGTATTTT	CASSARYRTDTQYF
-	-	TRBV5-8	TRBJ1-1	TGTGCCAGCAGCTTGGTAGGGACTGAAGCTTTCTTT	CASSLVGTEAFF
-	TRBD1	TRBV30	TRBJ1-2	TGTGCCTGGAGTGTACACAGGGGCGACTATGGCTACACCTTC	CAWSVHRGDYGYTF
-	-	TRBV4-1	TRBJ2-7	TGCGCCAGCAGCCAGGGGGGAGCGCCAGGGAGGAATTTCTACGAGCAGTACTTC	CASSQGGAPGRNFYEQYF
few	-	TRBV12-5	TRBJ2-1	TGTGCTAGTGGCCTCGGTCTTGAGCAGTTCTTC	CASGLGLEQFF
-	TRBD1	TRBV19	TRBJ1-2	TGTGCCAGTAGTATTGGGACAGCGAACTATGGCTACACCTTC	CASSIGTANYGYTF
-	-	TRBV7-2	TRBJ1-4	TGTGCCAGCAGCTTAGCGGGGGGGGCAACTAATGAAAAACTGTTTTTT	CASSLAGGATNEKLFF
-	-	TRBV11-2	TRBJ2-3	TGTGCCAGCAGCTTAACAGATACGCAGTATTTT	CASSLTDTQYF
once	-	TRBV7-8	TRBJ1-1	TGTGCCAGCAGCCGTATCGGGGCGAACACTGAAGCTTTCTTT	CASSRIGANTEAFF
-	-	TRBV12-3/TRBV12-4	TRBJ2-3	TGTGCCAGCAGTACTACGAGAGATACGCAGTATTTT	CASSTTRDTQYF
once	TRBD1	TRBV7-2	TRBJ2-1	TGTGCCAGCAGCACAGGGGAATCCTACAATGAGCAGTTCTTC	CASSTGESYNEQFF
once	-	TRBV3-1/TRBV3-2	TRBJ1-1	TGTGCCAGCAGCCAATTACGGAACACTGAAGCTTTCTTT	CASSQLRNTEAFF
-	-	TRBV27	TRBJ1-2	TGTGCCAGCTCGGGACAATTGCCGTCTCTTGGCTACACCTTC	CASSGQLPSLGYTF
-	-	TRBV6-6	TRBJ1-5	TGTGCCAGCAGACATCACAGCAATCAGCCCCAGCATTTT	CASRHHSNQPQHF
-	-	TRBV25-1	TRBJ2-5	TGTGCCAGCAGTGCCTGGACAGCCCAAGAGACCCAGTACTTC	CASSAWTAQETQYF
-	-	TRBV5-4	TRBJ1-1	TGTGCCAATCGGAGGGGTCCCGACACTGAAGCTTTCTTT	CANRRGPDTEAFF
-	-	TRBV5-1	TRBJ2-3	TGCGCCAGCAGCTTGGGGCTGCCGGACAGCGGTTACCAGTATTTT	CASSLGLPDSGYQYF
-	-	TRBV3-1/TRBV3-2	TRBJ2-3	TGTGCCAGCGCTCGGGACCATAGCACAGATACGCAGTATTTT	CASARDHSTDTQYF
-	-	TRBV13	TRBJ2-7	TGTGCCAGCAGCTTAGGCCGGGGGGCCATCAACGAGCAGTACTTC	CASSLGRGAINEQYF
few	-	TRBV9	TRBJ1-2	TGTGCCAGCAGCGCCGAGGTGGCAGCTGGTCGACAGCCCTTTAACTATGGCTACACCTTC	CASSAEVAAGRQPFNYGYTF
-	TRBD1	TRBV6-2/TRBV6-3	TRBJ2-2	TGTGCCAGCAGTTATGTACAGGGGGACACCGGGGAGCTGTTTTTT	CASSYVQGDTGELFF
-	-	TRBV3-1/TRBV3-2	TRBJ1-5	TGTGCCAGCAGCCCCAGCGCCGGAGGGCAGCCCCAGCATTTT	CASSPSAGGQPQHF
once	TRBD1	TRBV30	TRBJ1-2	TGTGCCTGGACATGGGGGGACAGGGGGGATGGCTACACCTTC	CAWTWGDRGDGYTF
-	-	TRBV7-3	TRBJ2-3	TGTGCCAGCAGCTGGAGGGGGGAGATCACAGATACGCAGTATTTT	CASSWRGEITDTQYF
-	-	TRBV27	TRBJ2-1	TGTGCCAGCAGTCTAAAGGGTGGGTTCGGAGCGTTCTTC	CASSLKGGFGAFF
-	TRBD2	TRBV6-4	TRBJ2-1	TGTGCCAGCAGTGACTCAGTAACTAGCGGTGGTGAGCAGTTCTTC	CASSDSVTSGGEQFF
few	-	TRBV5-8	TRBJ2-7	TGTGCCAGCAGCTTGACAGTTTCATCGGACGAGCAGTACTTC	CASSLTVSSDEQYF
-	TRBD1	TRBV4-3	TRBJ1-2	TGCGCCAGCAGCCAAGATAGGGACAGCACTATTGTTCTTTATGGCTACACCTTC	CASSQDRDSTIVLYGYTF
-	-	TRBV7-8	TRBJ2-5	TGTGCCAGCAGCTGGGAGACAGGGAGGGAGCAAGAGACCCAGTACTTC	CASSWETGREQETQYF
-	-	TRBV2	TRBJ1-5	TGTGCCTGCACCGGGGAAAGCAATCAGCCCCAGCATTTT	CACTGESNQPQHF
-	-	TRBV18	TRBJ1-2	TGTGCCAGCTCATCCAACCCGGGGGGCTCTCCAGTCTACACCTTC	CASSSNPGGSPVYTF
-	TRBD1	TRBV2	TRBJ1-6	TGTGCCAGCACTAAGGACAGGCCCAATTCACCCCTCCACTTT	CASTKDRPNSPLHF
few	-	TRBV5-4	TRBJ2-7	TGTGCCAGCAGCTTGAGCGCCGACACCACCTACGAGCAGTACTTC	CASSLSADTTYEQYF
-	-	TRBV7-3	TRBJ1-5	TGTGCCAGCAGCTCAGATAGGGGACAGCCCCAGCATTTT	CASSSDRGQPQHF
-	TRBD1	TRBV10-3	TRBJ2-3	TGTGCCATCAGTCGGACAGGGCAGGAGGATACGCAGTATTTT	CAISRTGQEDTQYF
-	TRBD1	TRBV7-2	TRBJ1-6	TGTGCCAGCAGCCCACCCCAGGGGGCGAATCTATCACCCCTCCACTTT	CASSPPQGANLSPLHF
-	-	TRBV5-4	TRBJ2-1	TGTGCCAGCAGCTCCGGGGGGCATGAGCAGTTCTTC	CASSSGGHEQFF
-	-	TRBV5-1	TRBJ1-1	TGCGCCAGCACCTCACAGGGGAACACTGAAGCTTTCTTT	CASTSQGNTEAFF
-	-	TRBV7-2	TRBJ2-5	TGTGCCAGCAGCGCGCCGAGTTCCCGGGAGACCCAGTACTTC	CASSAPSSRETQYF
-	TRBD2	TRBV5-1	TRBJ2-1	TGCGCCAGCAGCTCGCGCCCCCTTAGCGGGGACTACAATGAGCAGTTCTTC	CASSSRPLSGDYNEQFF
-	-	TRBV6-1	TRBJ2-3	TGTGCCAGCAGTGAAGATAGGCTGACAGATACGCAGTATTTT	CASSEDRLTDTQYF
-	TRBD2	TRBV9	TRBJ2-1	TGTGCCAGCACCCGGGGGGGCCTTTACAATGAGCAGTTCTTC	CASTRGGLYNEQFF
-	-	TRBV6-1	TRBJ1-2	TGTGCCAGCAGTGAAGCCGGTCCCCCCCCCACCTTC	CASSEAGPPPTF
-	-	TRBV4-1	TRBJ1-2	TGCGCCAGCAGCCCCCCGGAAGAGGAGAATGGCTACACCTTC	CASSPPEEENGYTF
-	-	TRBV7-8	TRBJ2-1	TGTGCCAGCAGACCCACCCACAATGAGCAGTTCTTC	CASRPTHNEQFF